This entry describes one T cell receptor beta chain. The target antigen is unknown. Via MiXCR, TCRdb re-called the RT-PCR reads, giving one row per CDR3 protein. The table lists 500,000 to 600,000 distinct CDR3 sequences, about 15% of them singletons. The sample belongs to a study of response to subunit inactivated influenza vaccine. Overall study results and limits: It was the authors' suggestion that each seasonal influenza vaccination recruits few new T cells.

The CDR3 contains 13 residues. V was pared by 4 bases and J by 3 bases, with 9 bases between. In germline, CDR1 is SQVTM, CDR2 ANQGSEA. This TCR came from a man between 50 and 69 years old who received an inactivated influenza vaccine. The rearrangement joins TRBV29-1 to TRBJ2-2, with D uncertain. Sample: CD4+ T cells sorted from PBMCs, taken around 25 months after vaccination. The CDR3 loop is CSVGFSDTGELFF. The CDR3 DNA follows: TGCAGCGTTGGCTTTTCGGACACCGGGGAGCTGTTTTTT.